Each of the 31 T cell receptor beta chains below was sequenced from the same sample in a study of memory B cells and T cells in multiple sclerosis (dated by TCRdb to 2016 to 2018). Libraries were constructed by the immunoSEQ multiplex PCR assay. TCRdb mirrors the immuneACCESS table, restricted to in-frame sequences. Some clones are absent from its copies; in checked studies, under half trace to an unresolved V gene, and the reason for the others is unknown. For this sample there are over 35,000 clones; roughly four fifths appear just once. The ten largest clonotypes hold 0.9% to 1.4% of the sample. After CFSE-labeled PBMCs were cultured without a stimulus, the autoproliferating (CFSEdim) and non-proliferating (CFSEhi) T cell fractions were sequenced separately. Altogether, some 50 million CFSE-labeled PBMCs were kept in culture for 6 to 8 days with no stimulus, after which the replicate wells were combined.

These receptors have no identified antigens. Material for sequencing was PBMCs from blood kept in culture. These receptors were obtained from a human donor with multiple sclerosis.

The CDR3 DNA reads as TGTGCCAGCAGTGATAACAGGGGTAATGAAAAACTGTTTTTT. Encoded protein: CASSDNRGNEKLFF. This chain joins TRBV2 and TRBJ1-4; 7 bases are a match to TRBD1. The trim removed 3 bases at V and 4 bases at J, leaving 2 bases unmatched. Looked up from germline, CDR1 is SNHLY and CDR2 is FYNNEI. This CDR3 has 14 residues.

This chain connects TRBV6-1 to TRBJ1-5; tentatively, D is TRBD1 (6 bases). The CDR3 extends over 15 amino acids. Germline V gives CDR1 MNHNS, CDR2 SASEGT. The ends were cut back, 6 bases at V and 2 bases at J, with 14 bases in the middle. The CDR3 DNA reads TGTGCCAGCAGAGCAGGGGCTGAGGGCAATCAGCCCCAGCATTTT. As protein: CASRAGAEGNQPQHF.

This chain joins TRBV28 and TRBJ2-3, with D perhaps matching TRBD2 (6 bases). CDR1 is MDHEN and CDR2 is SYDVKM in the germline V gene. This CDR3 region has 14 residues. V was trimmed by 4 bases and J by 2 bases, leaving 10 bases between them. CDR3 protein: CASSWRGDTDTQYF. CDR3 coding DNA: TGTGCCAGCAGTTGGCGGGGAGACACAGATACGCAGTATTTT.

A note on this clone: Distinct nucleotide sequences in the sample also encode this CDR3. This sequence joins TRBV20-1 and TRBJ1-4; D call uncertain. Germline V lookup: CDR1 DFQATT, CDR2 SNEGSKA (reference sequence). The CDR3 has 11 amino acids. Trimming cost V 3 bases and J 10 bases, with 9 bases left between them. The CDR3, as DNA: TGCAGTGCTAGCCCTGGCGGAAAACTGTTTTTT. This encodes CSASPGGKLFF.

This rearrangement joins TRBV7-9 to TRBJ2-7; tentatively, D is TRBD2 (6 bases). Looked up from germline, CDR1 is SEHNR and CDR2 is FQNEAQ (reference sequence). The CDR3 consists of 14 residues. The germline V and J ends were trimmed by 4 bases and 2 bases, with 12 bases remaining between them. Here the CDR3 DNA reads TGTGCCAGCAGCTACACCCCGGGAGCCTACGAGCAGTACTTC. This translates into CASSYTPGAYEQYF.

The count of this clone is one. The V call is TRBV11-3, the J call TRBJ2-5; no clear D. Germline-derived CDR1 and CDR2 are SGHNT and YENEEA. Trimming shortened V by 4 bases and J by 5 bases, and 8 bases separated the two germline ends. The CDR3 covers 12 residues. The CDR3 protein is CASSYPRETQYF. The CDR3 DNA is TGTGCCAGCAGCTACCCCCGGGAGACCCAGTACTTC. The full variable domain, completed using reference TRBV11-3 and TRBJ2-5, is EAGVVQSPRYKIIEKKQPVAFWCNPISGHNTLYWYLQNLGQGPELLIRYENEEAVDDSQLPKDRFSAERLKGVDSTLKIQPAELGDSAVYLCASSYPRETQYFGPGTRLLVL.

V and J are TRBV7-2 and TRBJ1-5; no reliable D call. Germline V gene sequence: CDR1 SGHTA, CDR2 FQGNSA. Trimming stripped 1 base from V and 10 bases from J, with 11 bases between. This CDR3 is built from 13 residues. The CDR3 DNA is TGTGCCAGCAGCTTAGAAATTAGGAGACCCCAGCATTTT. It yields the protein CASSLEIRRPQHF.

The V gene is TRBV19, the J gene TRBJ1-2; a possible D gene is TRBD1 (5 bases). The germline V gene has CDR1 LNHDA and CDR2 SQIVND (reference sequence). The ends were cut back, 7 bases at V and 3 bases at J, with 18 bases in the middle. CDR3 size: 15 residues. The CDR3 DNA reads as TGTGCCAGTACCTCGGGGGGGAATGTGGACTATGGCTACACCTTC. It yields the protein CASTSGGNVDYGYTF.

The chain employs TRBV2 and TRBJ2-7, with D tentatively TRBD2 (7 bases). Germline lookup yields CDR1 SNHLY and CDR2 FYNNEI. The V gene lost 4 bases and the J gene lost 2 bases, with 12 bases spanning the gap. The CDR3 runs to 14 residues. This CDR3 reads CASSVGGATYEQYF. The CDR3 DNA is TGTGCCAGCAGTGTGGGGGGGGCAACCTACGAGCAGTACTTC.

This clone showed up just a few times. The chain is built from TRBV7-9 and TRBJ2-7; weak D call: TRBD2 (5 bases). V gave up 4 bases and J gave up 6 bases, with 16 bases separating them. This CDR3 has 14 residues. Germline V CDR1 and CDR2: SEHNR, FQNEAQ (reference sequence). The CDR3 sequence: CASSWAGQASEQYF. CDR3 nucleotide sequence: TGTGCCAGCAGCTGGGCGGGCCAGGCGAGCGAGCAGTACTTC.

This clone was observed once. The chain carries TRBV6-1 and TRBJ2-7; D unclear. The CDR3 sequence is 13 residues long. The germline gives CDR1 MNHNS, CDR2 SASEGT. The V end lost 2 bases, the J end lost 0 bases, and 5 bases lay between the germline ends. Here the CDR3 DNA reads TGTGCCAGCAGTGAAAGAGACTCCTACGAGCAGTACTTC. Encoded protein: CASSERDSYEQYF.

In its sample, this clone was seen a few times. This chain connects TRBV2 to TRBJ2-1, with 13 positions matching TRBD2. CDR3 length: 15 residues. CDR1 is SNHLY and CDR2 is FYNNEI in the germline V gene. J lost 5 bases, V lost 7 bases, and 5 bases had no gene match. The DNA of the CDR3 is TGTGCCAGCATTCCCGGACTAGCGGGGGACAATGAGCAGTTCTTC. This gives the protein CASIPGLAGDNEQFF.

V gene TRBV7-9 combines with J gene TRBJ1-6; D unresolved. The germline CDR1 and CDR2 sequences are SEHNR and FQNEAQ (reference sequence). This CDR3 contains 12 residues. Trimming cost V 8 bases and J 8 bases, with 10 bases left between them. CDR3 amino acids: CASSPGDSPLHF. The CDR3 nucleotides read TGTGCCAGCTCCCCCGGTGATTCACCCCTCCACTTT.

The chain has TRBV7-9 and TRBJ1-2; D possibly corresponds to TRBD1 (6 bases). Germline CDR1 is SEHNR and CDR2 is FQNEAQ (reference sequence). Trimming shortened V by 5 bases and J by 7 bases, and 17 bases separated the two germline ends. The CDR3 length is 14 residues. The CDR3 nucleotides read TGTGCCAGCAGCCATGGGTACAGGGATGGTGGCTACACCTTC. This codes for CASSHGYRDGGYTF.

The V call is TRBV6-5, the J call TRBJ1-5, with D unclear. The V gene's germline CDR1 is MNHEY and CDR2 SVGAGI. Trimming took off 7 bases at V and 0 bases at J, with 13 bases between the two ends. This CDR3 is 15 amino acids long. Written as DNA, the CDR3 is TGTGCCAGCAAGAGGTCCAGAGATAGCAATCAGCCCCAGCATTTT. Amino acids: CASKRSRDSNQPQHF.

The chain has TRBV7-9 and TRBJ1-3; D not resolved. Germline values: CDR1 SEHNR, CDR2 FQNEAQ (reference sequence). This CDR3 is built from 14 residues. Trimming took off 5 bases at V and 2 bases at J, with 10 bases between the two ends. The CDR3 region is CASSPGGPGNTIYF. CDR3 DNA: TGTGCCAGCAGCCCAGGAGGCCCTGGAAACACCATATATTTT.

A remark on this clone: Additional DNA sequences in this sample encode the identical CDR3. This CDR3 is CSARGETQYF. Written as DNA, the CDR3 is TGCAGTGCGAGGGGAGAGACCCAGTACTTC. V usage is TRBV20-1 and J usage is TRBJ2-5; D possibly uses TRBD1 or TRBD2 (5 bases each). The germline V gene encodes CDR1 DFQATT and CDR2 SNEGSKA (reference sequence). With 6 bases removed from V and 4 bases from J, the gap between germline ends came to 6 bases. CDR3 length: 10 amino acids.

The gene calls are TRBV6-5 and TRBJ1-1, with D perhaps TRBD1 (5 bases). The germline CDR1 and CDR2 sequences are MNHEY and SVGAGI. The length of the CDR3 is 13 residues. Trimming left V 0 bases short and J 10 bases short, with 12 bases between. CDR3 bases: TGTGCCAGCAGTTACTCGAGGTTTGGGGGAGCTTTCTTT. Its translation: CASSYSRFGGAFF.

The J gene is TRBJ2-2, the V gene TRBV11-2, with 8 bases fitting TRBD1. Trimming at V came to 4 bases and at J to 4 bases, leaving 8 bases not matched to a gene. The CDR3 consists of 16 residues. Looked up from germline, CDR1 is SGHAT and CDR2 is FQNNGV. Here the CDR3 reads CASSSIRGQGTGELFF. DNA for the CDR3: TGTGCCAGCAGCTCGATCAGGGGGCAGGGCACCGGGGAGCTGTTTTTT.

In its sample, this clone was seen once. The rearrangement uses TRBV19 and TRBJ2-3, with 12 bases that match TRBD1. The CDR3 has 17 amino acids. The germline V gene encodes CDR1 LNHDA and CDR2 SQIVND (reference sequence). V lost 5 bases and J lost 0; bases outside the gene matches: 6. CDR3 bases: TGTGCCAGTAGTCCGAAAGGGACAGGGGGCAGCACAGATACGCAGTATTTT. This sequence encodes CASSPKGTGGSTDTQYF.

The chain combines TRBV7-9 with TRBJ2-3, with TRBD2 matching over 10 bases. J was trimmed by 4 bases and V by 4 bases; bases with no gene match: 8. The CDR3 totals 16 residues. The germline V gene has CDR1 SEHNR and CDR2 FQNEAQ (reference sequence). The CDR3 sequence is CASSSQRSGGADTQYF. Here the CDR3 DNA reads TGTGCCAGCAGCTCCCAACGGAGCGGGGGGGCAGATACGCAGTATTTT.

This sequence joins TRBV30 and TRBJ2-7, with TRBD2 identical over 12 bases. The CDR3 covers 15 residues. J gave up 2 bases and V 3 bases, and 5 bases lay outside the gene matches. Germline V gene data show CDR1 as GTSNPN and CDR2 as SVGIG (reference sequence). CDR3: CAWSRLAGETYEQYF. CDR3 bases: TGTGCCTGGAGCCGACTAGCGGGGGAGACCTACGAGCAGTACTTC.

This chain's CDR3 is CASSFSGGAVYEQFF. The CDR3 DNA reads as TGTGCCAGCAGCTTTAGCGGGGGGGCGGTCTATGAGCAGTTCTTC. This chain joins TRBV7-2 and TRBJ2-1, with TRBD2 matching over 11 bases. The CDR3 extends over 15 amino acids. CDR1 SGHTA and CDR2 FQGNSA come from the germline V gene. V gave up 3 bases and J gave up 8 bases; unmatched junction bases: 6.

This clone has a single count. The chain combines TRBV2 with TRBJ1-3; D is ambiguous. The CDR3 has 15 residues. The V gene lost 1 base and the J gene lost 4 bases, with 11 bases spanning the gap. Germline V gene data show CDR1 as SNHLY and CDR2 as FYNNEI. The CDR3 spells CASSEGRIEGNTIYF. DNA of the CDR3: TGTGCCAGCAGTGAAGGGAGGATAGAGGGAAACACCATATATTTT.

In DNA, the CDR3 is TGTGCCGCCGGCGGGGAGGGGGAGCCCCAGCATTTT. Its protein product is CAAGGEGEPQHF. This sequence joins TRBV30 and TRBJ1-5, with D perhaps matching TRBD1 (6 bases). Looked up from germline, CDR1 is GTSNPN and CDR2 is SVGIG (reference sequence). The germline V and J ends were trimmed by 8 bases and 8 bases, with 16 bases remaining between them. CDR3 size: 12 residues. Using reference TRBV30 and TRBJ1-5 for the parts outside the CDR3, the full variable domain is SQTIHQWPATLVQPVGSPLSLECTVEGTSNPNLYWYRQAAGRGLQLLFYSVGIGQISSEVPQNLSASRPQDRQFILSSKKLLLSDSGFYLCAAGGEGEPQHFGDGTRLSIL.

CDR3 DNA: TGTGCCAGCAGCTTGTCTGGGGCGGATACGCAGTATTTT. Residues: CASSLSGADTQYF. This chain connects TRBV5-6 to TRBJ2-3, with D tentatively TRBD1 (5 bases). The germline V gene has CDR1 SGHDT and CDR2 YYEEEE. The CDR3 runs to 13 residues. The V end was cut by 1 base, the J end by 6 bases, with 9 bases between.

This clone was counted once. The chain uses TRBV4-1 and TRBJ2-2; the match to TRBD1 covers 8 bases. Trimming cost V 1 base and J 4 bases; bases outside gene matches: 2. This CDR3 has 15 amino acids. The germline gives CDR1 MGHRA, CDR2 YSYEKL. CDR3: CASSQGTGFTGELFF. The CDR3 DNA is TGCGCCAGCAGCCAAGGGACAGGGTTCACCGGGGAGCTGTTTTTT.

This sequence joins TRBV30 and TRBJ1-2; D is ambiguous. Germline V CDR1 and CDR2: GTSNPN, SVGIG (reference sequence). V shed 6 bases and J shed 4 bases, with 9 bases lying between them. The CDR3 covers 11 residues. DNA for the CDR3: TGTGCCTGCCGAATCGGCTATGGCTACACCTTC. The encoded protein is CACRIGYGYTF.

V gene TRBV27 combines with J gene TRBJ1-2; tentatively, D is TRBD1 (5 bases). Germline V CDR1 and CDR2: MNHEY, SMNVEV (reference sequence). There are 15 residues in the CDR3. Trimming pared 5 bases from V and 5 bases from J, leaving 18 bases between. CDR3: CASSPQPGRLYGYTF. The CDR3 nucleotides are TGTGCCAGCAGTCCCCAACCGGGGCGGCTGTATGGCTACACCTTC.

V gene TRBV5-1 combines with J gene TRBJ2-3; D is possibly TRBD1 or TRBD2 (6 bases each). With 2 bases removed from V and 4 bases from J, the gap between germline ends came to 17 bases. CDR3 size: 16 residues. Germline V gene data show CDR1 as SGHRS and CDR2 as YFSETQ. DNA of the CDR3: TGCGCCAGCAGCTTTTCCGGGGGCCAAGGGGCAGATACGCAGTATTTT. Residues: CASSFSGGQGADTQYF.

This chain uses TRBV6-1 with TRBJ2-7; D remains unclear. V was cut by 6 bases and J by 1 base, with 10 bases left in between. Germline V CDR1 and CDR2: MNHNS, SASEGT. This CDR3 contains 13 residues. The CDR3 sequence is CASRESGSYEQYF. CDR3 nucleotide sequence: TGTGCCAGCAGGGAATCTGGGTCCTACGAGCAGTACTTC.